This T cell receptor (beta chain) was observed in a study of CD8 T cells in Susac syndrome. Background on the study: Within the group of sequenced Susac syndrome patients, roughly six had active disease and eight were in remission.

V was pared by 3 bases and J by 2 bases, with 9 bases between. This CDR3 is 13 amino acids long. The germline gives CDR1 SQVTM, CDR2 ANQGSEA. An amount of RNA that ranged from roughly 0.45 to 1 ug was reverse transcribed with random hexamers. MiXCR, run by TCRdb on the immunoSEQ multiplex PCR reads, gives a single entry per CDR3 protein. The sample gives roughly 89,000 distinct CDR3 sequences, around 96% of which show up once; around 0.43% is in the top ten. While CD8+ and CD4+ T cells were isolated negatively, TEMRA cells were enriched by FACS. The chain couples TRBV29-1 to TRBJ2-3; no definite D call. The TCR sequence derives from a human donor with Susac syndrome. The sequencing sample was made of CD8+ T cells from PBMCs. As DNA, the CDR3 is TGCAGCGTTGAGGTACCCAACACAGATACGCAGTATTTT. It yields the protein CSVEVPNTDTQYF.